This entry is about one TCR beta chain. Its antigen is still unknown. The CDR3 sequence is 19 residues long. CDR1 is SGHRS, CDR2 YFSETQ, per germline. Trimming took off 4 bases at V and 2 bases at J, with 27 bases between the two ends. This sample was taken from a study of cytomegalovirus exposure and HLA in healthy donors. Overall study: Researchers previously reported finding 117 million unique TCR beta sequences from approximately 200 million T cells. Study-level points and caveats: Association with HLA alleles at 0.05 false discovery rate was found for 16,951 TCR beta sequences in a later analysis.

Primers included in the PCR were 60 Vbeta and 13 Jbeta primers. Libraries were prepared by immunoSEQ multiplex PCR; TCRdb keeps only in-frame clonotypes and omits some of them. The sample contains 120,000 to 150,000 clones, 79% of which appear only once. This TCR was recovered from a woman in her forties in good health and CMV-seropositive. V usage is TRBV5-1 and J usage is TRBJ2-5; tentative D call: TRBD1 (6 bases). The sequenced sample consisted of PBMCs. In DNA form, the CDR3 reads TGCGCCAGCAGCCCGCATTTCCCTGGGCCAGGGGCCCCACAAGAGACCCAGTACTTC. Its translation is CASSPHFPGPGAPQETQYF.